Presented here are 16 T cell receptor beta chains from one specimen sequenced in a study of shared clonotypes between healthy human individuals. Naive CD8 cells, CD45RO-negative and positively selected for CCR7, excluded terminally differentiated effector memory CD45RA+ cells. Only in-frame clones appear in the TCRdb table, and some are missing; sequencing was by immunoSEQ multiplex PCR. The sample has some 740,000 clones; about 91% are singletons. The sample comprised naive CD8+ T cells sorted from blood. The receptors originated from a man in his thirties or forties in good health.

This rearrangement joins TRBV15 to TRBJ1-1; unclear D gene. Germline V CDR1 and CDR2: LNHNV, YYDKDF (reference sequence). CDR3 size: 12 residues. Trimming removed 6 bases at V and 1 base at J, with 6 bases between. The CDR3 DNA follows: TGTGCCACCAGTAGCTGGAACACTGAAGCTTTCTTT. This translates into CATSSWNTEAFF.

CDR3 region: CSVEVGQGGYTDTQYF. The DNA of the CDR3 is TGCAGCGTTGAAGTGGGACAGGGGGGATACACAGATACGCAGTATTTT. This chain links TRBV29-1 with TRBJ2-3, with TRBD1 matching 11 bases. V was clipped by 1 base and J by 2 bases; unmatched bases: 5. Germline CDR1 is SQVTM and CDR2 is ANQGSEA. This CDR3 comprises 16 residues.

J is TRBJ2-1 and V is TRBV11-2; 8 positions agree with TRBD2. The CDR3 has 17 amino acids. The germline V gene has CDR1 SGHAT and CDR2 FQNNGV. V shed 0 bases and J 4 bases; nucleotides not matched to a gene: 8. The CDR3 nucleotides read TGTGCCAGCAGCTTAGAAGCGGGAGTAACGCGTTACAATGAGCAGTTCTTC. Its protein product is CASSLEAGVTRYNEQFF.

The chain couples TRBV6-1 to TRBJ2-7; weak D call: TRBD2 (5 bases). V was cut by 3 bases and J by 9 bases, with 21 bases left in between. From germline, CDR1 is MNHNS and CDR2 SASEGT. The CDR3 spans 15 residues. The CDR3 DNA sequence: TGTGCCAGCAGTGATCCCACTCTCCTACTAGGGTGGCAGTACTTC. Translating it yields CASSDPTLLLGWQYF.

The V call is TRBV2, the J call TRBJ2-7; 9 nucleotides agree with TRBD2. The CDR3 runs to 14 residues. The germline CDR1 and CDR2 sequences are SNHLY and FYNNEI. After removal of 6 bases from V and 3 bases from J, the junction contained 6 bases not matched to a gene. CDR3 protein: CASRPGLAGYEQYF. The CDR3 DNA reads TGTGCCAGCAGGCCGGGACTAGCAGGCTACGAGCAGTACTTC. The full variable domain, in which reference TRBV2 and TRBJ2-7 provide the parts outside the CDR3, is EPEVTQTPSHQVTQMGQEVILRCVPISNHLYFYWYRQILGQKVEFLVSFYNNEISEKSEIFDDQFSVERPDGSNFTLKIRSTKLEDSAMYFCASRPGLAGYEQYFGPGTRLTVT.

As regards this clone: The sample contains more than one DNA sequence encoding this CDR3. The CDR3 sequence is CASTGTSGTDTQYF. The CDR3 nucleotides read TGTGCCAGCACCGGGACTAGCGGCACAGATACGCAGTATTTT. The V and J genes are TRBV27 and TRBJ2-3, with 10 positions matching TRBD2. The CDR3 is 14 residues long. Germline V gene lookup returns CDR1 MNHEY and CDR2 SMNVEV (reference sequence). Germline trimming cut 7 bases from V and 1 base from J; bases unmatched to any gene: 2.

This clone has just one count. The rearrangement uses TRBV13 and TRBJ2-1; unclear D gene. The germline gives CDR1 PRHDT, CDR2 FYEKMQ (reference sequence). The CDR3 spans 14 residues. Deletions cut 1 base from V and 5 bases from J, with 9 bases between. CDR3 sequence reads: CASSLVSYHNEQFF. For the CDR3, the DNA is TGTGCCAGCAGCTTAGTTTCCTATCACAATGAGCAGTTCTTC.

The chain links TRBV7-8 to TRBJ2-4; D remains unclear. V was pared by 1 base and J by 10 bases, with 14 bases between. This CDR3 is built from 14 residues. The germline CDR1 and CDR2 sequences are SGHVS and FQNEAQ. The DNA for the CDR3 is TGTGCCAGCAGCTTAGGATCCCTACCAGAAATTCAGTACTTC. Protein sequence: CASSLGSLPEIQYF. Variable domain in full (rest from reference TRBV7-8 and TRBJ2-4): GAGVSQSPRYKVAKRGQDVALRCDPISGHVSLFWYQQALGQGPEFLTYFQNEAQLDKSGLPSDRFFAERPEGSVSTLKIQRTQQEDSAVYLCASSLGSLPEIQYFGAGTRLSVL.

This chain joins TRBV19 and TRBJ2-1, with D perhaps matching TRBD2 (5 bases). V lost 3 bases to trimming and J lost 6 bases, with 15 bases between them. Germline CDR1 reads LNHDA; CDR2 reads SQIVND (reference sequence). There are 15 residues in the CDR3. The CDR3 DNA follows: TGTGCCAGTAGTATGACGTGGGGAGCCCCCAATGAGCAGTTCTTC. The encoded protein is CASSMTWGAPNEQFF.

The chain employs TRBV27 and TRBJ2-2; D is unresolved. CDR1 is MNHEY and CDR2 is SMNVEV in the germline V gene (reference sequence). V lost 8 bases to trimming and J lost 5 bases, with 6 bases between them. The CDR3 loop spans 11 amino acids. CDR3 in DNA: TGTGCCAGCGGTATGACCGGGGAGCTGTTTTTT. The encoded protein is CASGMTGELFF.

The rearrangement links TRBV15 to TRBJ1-3, with D unclear. V shed 0 bases and J shed 2 bases, with 8 bases lying between them. The CDR3 contains 15 residues. Germline CDR1 reads LNHNV; CDR2 reads YYDKDF (reference sequence). The DNA of the CDR3 is TGTGCCACCAGCAGAGATCCCACCCCTGGAAACACCATATATTTT. Amino acids: CATSRDPTPGNTIYF.

The chain carries TRBV11-2 and TRBJ1-2, with a possible D match to TRBD1 (5 bases). The ends were cut back, 5 bases at V and 2 bases at J, with 21 bases in the middle. The CDR3 is 17 amino acids. In germline, CDR1 is SGHAT, CDR2 FQNNGV. The CDR3 DNA reads as TGTGCCAGCAGCCCATCGGACGGTTGGGGCGCAAACTATGGCTACACCTTC. The encoded protein is CASSPSDGWGANYGYTF.

This clone was seen a single time. The CDR3 coding sequence is TGTGCCAGCAGCGTAGGGCATTCTAGCACAGATACGCAGTATTTT. Translating it yields CASSVGHSSTDTQYF. The chain has TRBV9 and TRBJ2-3; D not resolved. The CDR3 length is 15 residues. Trimming stripped 0 bases from V and 0 bases from J, with 8 bases between. Germline V CDR1 and CDR2: SGDLS, YYNGEE.

This clone came up once. The chain has TRBV1 and TRBJ2-5; whether TRBD2, the table's D call, matches the DNA was not checked. TRBV1 represents a pseudogene. This CDR3 region has 17 residues. This CDR3 reads CTSSQDLSRLVQETQYF. The CDR3 nucleotides read TGCACCAGCAGCCAAGACCTAAGTCGACTAGTTCAAGAGACCCAGTACTTC.

V is TRBV5-1 and J is TRBJ2-7, with a weak D call TRBD2 (5 bases). The V end was cut by 10 bases, the J end by 0 bases, with 14 bases between. Germline lookup yields CDR1 SGHRS and CDR2 YFSETQ. The CDR3 runs 13 residues. CDR3 residues: CAPRADSSYEQYF. CDR3 nucleotides: TGCGCCCCCCGAGCGGATAGCTCCTACGAGCAGTACTTC.

The chain is built from TRBV5-1 and TRBJ2-7; D remains ambiguous. In germline, CDR1 is SGHRS, CDR2 YFSETQ. This CDR3 region has 13 residues. The V end lost 2 bases, the J end lost 4 bases, and 10 bases lay between the germline ends. Written as DNA, the CDR3 is TGCGCCAGCAGCTTTTTCTTTGGGTACGAGCAGTACTTC. As protein: CASSFFFGYEQYF.